This T cell receptor beta chain was identified in a study of cytomegalovirus exposure and HLA in healthy donors. Germline-derived CDR1 and CDR2 are SGHRS and YFSETQ. The J segment lost 4 bases and the V segment lost 0 bases, leaving 13 bases of the junction unmatched. The CDR3 has 17 amino acids. The PCR made use of 60 Vbeta and 13 Jbeta primers. Data came from immunoSEQ multiplex PCR; TCRdb stores just in-frame clones and leaves some out. The table shows some 130,000 clones, with about 81% occurring only once. The receptor's source is a young man in good health and CMV-seronegative. The chain links TRBV5-1 to TRBJ2-7; 7 bases match TRBD2. Specimen: PBMCs. CDR3: CASSLDYSRTRVYEQYF. In DNA, the CDR3 is TGCGCCAGCAGCTTGGACTATTCTAGGACTAGAGTTTACGAGCAGTACTTC.